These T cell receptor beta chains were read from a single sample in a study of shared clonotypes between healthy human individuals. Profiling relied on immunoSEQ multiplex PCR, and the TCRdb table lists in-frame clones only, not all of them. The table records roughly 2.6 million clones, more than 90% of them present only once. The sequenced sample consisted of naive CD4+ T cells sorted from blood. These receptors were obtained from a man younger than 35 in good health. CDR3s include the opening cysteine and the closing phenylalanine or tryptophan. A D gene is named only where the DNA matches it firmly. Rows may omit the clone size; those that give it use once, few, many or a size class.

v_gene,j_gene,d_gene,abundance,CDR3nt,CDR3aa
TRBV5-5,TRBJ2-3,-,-,TGTGCCAGCAGCCCACCAGGAGGGATTAACACAGATACGCAGTATTTT,CASSPPGGINTDTQYF
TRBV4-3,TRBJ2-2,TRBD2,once,TGCGCCAGCAGCCGAGGGACTAGCGGGGCGTCCGGGGAGCTGTTTTTT,CASSRGTSGASGELFF
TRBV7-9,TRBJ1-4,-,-,TGTGCCAGCAGCTTAGCTCTTGGGTCTAATGAAAAACTGTTTTTT,CASSLALGSNEKLFF
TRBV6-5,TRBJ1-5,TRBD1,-,TGTGCCAGCAGATCAACAGGGGGCAATCAGCCCCAGCATTTT,CASRSTGGNQPQHF
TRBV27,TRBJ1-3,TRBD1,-,TGTGCCAGCAGGGGACAGGGCTCTGGAAACACCATATATTTT,CASRGQGSGNTIYF
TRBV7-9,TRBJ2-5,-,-,TGTGCCAGCAGCTTAGCGCAGACTACCTCGGAGACCCAGTACTTC,CASSLAQTTSETQYF
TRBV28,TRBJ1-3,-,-,TGTGCCAGCAGTTTTACGGCCGTCTCTGGAAACACCATATATTTT,CASSFTAVSGNTIYF
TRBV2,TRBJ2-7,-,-,TGTGCCAGCAGAACATCGGGAGTCGGTGGCTACGAGCAGTACTTC,CASRTSGVGGYEQYF
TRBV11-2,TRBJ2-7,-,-,TGTGCCAGCAGTACGGGACTCCCTAGCTCCTACGAGCAGTACTTC,CASSTGLPSSYEQYF
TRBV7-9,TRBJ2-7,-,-,TGTGCCAGCAGCCCTACCGATGGGACCTACGAGCAGTACTTC,CASSPTDGTYEQYF
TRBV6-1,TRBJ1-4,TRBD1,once,TGTGCCACCCTCAGACAGGGGGCAACTAATGAAAAACTGTTTTTT,CATLRQGATNEKLFF
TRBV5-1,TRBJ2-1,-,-,TGCGCCAGCAGCTTTAATGGGGATGAGCAGTTCTTC,CASSFNGDEQFF
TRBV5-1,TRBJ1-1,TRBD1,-,TGCGCCAGCAGCTCGAGAACAGGGGGCGGAACTGAAGCTTTCTTT,CASSSRTGGGTEAFF
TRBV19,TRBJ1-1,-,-,TGTGCCAGTTACCCGGGGGCTCGTAGCACTGAAGCTTTCTTT,CASYPGARSTEAFF
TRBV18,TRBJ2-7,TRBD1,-,TGTGCCAGCTCACCACCAGGACAGGTAAACTACGAGCAGTACTTC,CASSPPGQVNYEQYF
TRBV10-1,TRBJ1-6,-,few,TGCGCCACCGGGGGGACGGTGAATTCACCCCTCCACTTT,CATGGTVNSPLHF
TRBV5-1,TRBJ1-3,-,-,TGCGCCAGCAGCTTAGGGGGGCTGGGGAACACCATATATTTT,CASSLGGLGNTIYF
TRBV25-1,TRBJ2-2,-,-,TGTGCCAGCAGTGCATCTCAGGGACCGAGCGGGGAGCTGTTTTTT,CASSASQGPSGELFF
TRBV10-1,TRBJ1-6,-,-,TGCGCCAGCAGTGAGGGTATGGGGACACCGAATAGGAATTCACCCCTCCACTTT,CASSEGMGTPNRNSPLHF
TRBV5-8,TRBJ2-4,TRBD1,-,TGTGCCAGCAGCAGGGGGTCCCAGGGGGCATCGCAAAACATTCAGTACTTC,CASSRGSQGASQNIQYF
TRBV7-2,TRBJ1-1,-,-,TGTGCCAGCAGCTTTAGGAACACTGAAGCTTTCTTT,CASSFRNTEAFF
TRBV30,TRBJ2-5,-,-,TGTGCCTGGAGTGTACGTTCTGGTAGCGGTGGAGAGACCCAGTACTTC,CAWSVRSGSGGETQYF
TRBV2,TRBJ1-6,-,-,TGTGCCAGCAGTGCCGACCGGACAAAATTGAATTCACCCCTCCACTTT,CASSADRTKLNSPLHF
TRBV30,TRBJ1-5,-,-,TGTGCCTGGAGTGTTTCAGGGATGGGTCAGCCCCAGCATTTT,CAWSVSGMGQPQHF
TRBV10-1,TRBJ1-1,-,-,TGCGCCAGCAGCCCAGATGGGAACACTGAAGCTTTCTTT,CASSPDGNTEAFF
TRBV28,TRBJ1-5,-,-,TGTGCCAACTCCCGGGACAGCAATCAGCCCCAGCATTTT,CANSRDSNQPQHF
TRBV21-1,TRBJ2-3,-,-,TGTGCCAGCAGCAAAGAAGGGCTGATAGCGGGGTCCCAGGGAGATACGCAGTATTTT,CASSKEGLIAGSQGDTQYF
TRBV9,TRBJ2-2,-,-,TGTGCCAGCAGCGTCGGGGGGGACAGAAACACCGGGGAGCTGTTTTTT,CASSVGGDRNTGELFF
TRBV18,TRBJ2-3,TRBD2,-,TGTGCCAGCTCCCGACTAGCATTAGCAACAGATACGCAGTATTTT,CASSRLALATDTQYF
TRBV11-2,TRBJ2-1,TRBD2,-,TGTGCCAGCAGCACCGGGCTAGCGGGTTACAATGAGCAGTTCTTC,CASSTGLAGYNEQFF
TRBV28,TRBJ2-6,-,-,TGTGCCAGCAGTTCTCCGGGGTCTGGGGCCAACGTCCTGACTTTC,CASSSPGSGANVLTF
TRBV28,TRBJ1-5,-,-,TGTGCCAGCAGTCGGAGGGGTTTGAGCAATCAGCCCCAGCATTTT,CASSRRGLSNQPQHF
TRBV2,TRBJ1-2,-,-,TGTGCCAGCAGTGAAGCGTTCTCGTCCGGCTACACCTTC,CASSEAFSSGYTF
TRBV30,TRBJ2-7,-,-,TGTGCCTGGTCGAGGGATCGCTACGAGCAGTACTTC,CAWSRDRYEQYF
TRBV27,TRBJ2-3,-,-,TGTGCCAGCAGTCCAAAAAGCACAGATACGCAGTATTTT,CASSPKSTDTQYF